These T cell receptor beta chains were read from a single sample in a study of CD4 T cells in relation to SARS-CoV-2 and coronaviruses. Antigens of these TCRs are unknown. Some clones are missing from TCRdb's copy, which holds only in-frame ones; the method was immunoSEQ multiplex PCR. The sample includes 20,000 to 25,000 clones, just over 75% of them seen just once. Sequenced material: CD4+ T cells from PBMCs, cultured in vitro. These receptors were obtained from a human donor in good health. Each CDR3 is given with its conserved first and last residue. D genes are given only for firm matches. Clone size, where shown, is once, few, many, or a class for clones that have expanded.

abundance,d_gene,v_gene,j_gene,CDR3aa,CDR3nt
NA,NA,TRBV18,TRBJ2-1,CASSHQVSAAPHNEQFF,TGTGCCAGCTCACACCAGGTATCGGCGGCCCCCCACAATGAGCAGTTCTTC
few,NA,TRBV6-6,TRBJ2-2,CASKGSTGELFF,TGTGCCAGCAAGGGAAGCACCGGGGAGCTGTTTTTT
once,NA,TRBV5-1,TRBJ1-2,CASSSGRKANYGYTF,TGCGCCAGCAGCTCCGGACGGAAAGCTAACTATGGCTACACCTTC
NA,NA,TRBV7-8,TRBJ2-1,CASSLDRGNRVQFF,TGTGCCAGCAGCTTAGATAGGGGCAACAGGGTGCAGTTCTTC
medium-sized,NA,TRBV7-9,TRBJ1-6,CASSLMEDSPLHF,TGTGCCAGCAGCTTGATGGAGGATTCACCCCTCCACTTT
NA,TRBD2,TRBV28,TRBJ2-7,CASSLTSGSNEQYF,TGTGCCAGCAGCCTCACTAGCGGGAGTAACGAGCAGTACTTC
NA,TRBD2,TRBV14,TRBJ2-7,CASSQGRPGGREQYF,TGTGCCAGCAGCCAAGGGAGGCCGGGAGGGAGGGAGCAGTACTTC
NA,NA,TRBV27,TRBJ2-2,CASSRVERNTGELFF,TGTGCCAGCAGCCGTGTGGAGAGAAACACCGGGGAGCTGTTTTTT
few,NA,TRBV7-3,TRBJ1-1,CASSYQGSPEAFF,TGTGCCAGCAGCTACCAGGGGAGTCCTGAAGCTTTCTTT
few,TRBD2,TRBV11-1,TRBJ2-2,CASSKPSGGNTGELFF,TGTGCCAGCAGCAAACCTAGCGGGGGGAACACCGGGGAGCTGTTTTTT
NA,TRBD1,TRBV19,TRBJ1-6,CASSSGQGSYNSPLHF,TGTGCCAGTAGTTCCGGACAGGGCTCCTATAATTCACCCCTCCACTTT
few,TRBD2,TRBV24-1,TRBJ2-7,CATSSSGTYEQYF,TGTGCCACCAGTTCTAGCGGCACCTACGAGCAGTACTTC
NA,NA,TRBV5-8,TRBJ2-3,CASSPHRSTDTQYF,TGTGCCAGCAGCCCACATCGGAGCACAGATACGCAGTATTTT
medium-sized,NA,TRBV15,TRBJ1-2,CATSRDRRGGRIGYTF,TGTGCCACCAGCAGAGATCGTCGGGGGGGGCGGATCGGCTACACCTTC
NA,NA,TRBV18,TRBJ1-1,CASLGVMNTEAFF,TGTGCCAGCTTGGGAGTCATGAACACTGAAGCTTTCTTT
NA,NA,TRBV30,TRBJ1-6,CAWSRQGIGSPLHF,TGTGCCTGGAGCCGCCAGGGGATAGGATCACCCCTCCACTTT
once,NA,TRBV6-5,TRBJ2-1,CASRQGPYNEQFF,TGTGCCAGCAGGCAGGGGCCCTACAATGAGCAGTTCTTC
NA,NA,TRBV20-1,TRBJ1-2,CSASTQGRGTGYTF,TGCAGTGCTAGTACACAGGGACGGGGGACTGGCTACACCTTC
few,NA,TRBV19,TRBJ2-2,CASSIGRLLTGELFF,TGTGCCAGTAGTATAGGTCGACTTCTAACCGGGGAGCTGTTTTTT
few,TRBD1,TRBV3-1/TRBV3-2,TRBJ1-1,CASSLRDRGRDEAFF,TGTGCCAGCAGCCTCCGGGACAGGGGTCGGGATGAAGCTTTCTTT
NA,NA,TRBV9,TRBJ1-1,CASSVGGSSTEAFF,TGTGCCAGCAGCGTAGGGGGATCGAGCACTGAAGCTTTCTTT
NA,NA,TRBV7-3,TRBJ1-1,CASSSKASNEAFF,TGTGCCAGCAGCTCTAAAGCAAGTAATGAAGCTTTCTTT
NA,NA,TRBV9,TRBJ2-2,CASSVVAGELFF,TGTGCCAGCAGCGTAGTAGCCGGGGAGCTGTTTTTT
NA,NA,TRBV25-1,TRBJ2-7,CASSEWGETGPGYEQYF,TGTGCCAGCAGTGAATGGGGGGAGACAGGGCCGGGCTACGAGCAGTACTTC
NA,NA,TRBV5-4,TRBJ2-5,CASSLEWLEDQETQYF,TGTGCCAGCAGCTTGGAGTGGTTAGAAGACCAAGAGACCCAGTACTTC
NA,NA,TRBV2,TRBJ2-2,CASRRDATRLSGELFF,TGTGCCAGCAGGAGGGACGCCACTCGTTTAAGCGGGGAGCTGTTTTTT
NA,TRBD1,TRBV12-5,TRBJ2-7,CASGLGDSAVF,TGTGCTAGTGGTTTGGGGGACAGTGCGGTCTTC
NA,NA,TRBV6-5,TRBJ2-2,CASSYTAGELFF,TGTGCCAGCAGCTACACGGCCGGGGAGCTGTTTTTT